The clone carrying this T cell receptor (beta chain) occurred once. As yet, its antigen is unknown. This entry belongs to a study of T cell therapy after organ transplantation. Germline V gene sequence: CDR1 SGHDT, CDR2 YYEEEE. V dropped 4 bases and J dropped 6 bases, with 14 bases sitting between them. The CDR3 has 13 amino acids. Time point indicated: 4-8 weeks after completion of therapy. Sequencing was performed with immunoSEQ multiplex PCR; in TCRdb, only in-frame clones are kept and a portion is missing. The sample lists a few thousand clones, about 81% occurring once. V usage is TRBV5-6 and J usage is TRBJ2-7; D may be TRBD2 (6 bases). The receptor comes from a human patient who had received a solid organ transplant and had CMV disease. The T cells may partly be graft donor cells. The source was CD8+ T cells from blood, collected after autologous CMV-specific T cell therapy. CDR3 region: CASSQLGGLEQYF. The CDR3 bases are TGTGCCAGCAGCCAGCTGGGGGGACTCGAGCAGTACTTC.